This T cell receptor (beta chain) appears in the sequencing data of a study of shared T cell receptors in the human thymus (dated by TCRdb to 2020 to 2022). With regard to the full study: The study examined how the human thymus generates shared, self-reactive T-cell receptor alpha chains.

Via the germline V gene, CDR1 is SGHTA and CDR2 FQGNSA. Between the V and J ends, shortened by 5 bases and 5 bases respectively, the junction contains 19 bases. Counted from cysteine to phenylalanine, this CDR3 has 15 amino acids. Of all the DNA, just the CDR3 is kept, 45 bases in frame from base 1. Receptor libraries were prepared by the immunoSEQ multiplex PCR assay. Sourced from immuneACCESS, this table was stored by TCRdb with only in-frame sequences that have V and J called. A share of the clones is absent; for the studies checked, an unresolved V gene accounts for under half, and the remainder has no known explanation. The sample table records 500,000 to 750,000 clones; more than 75% of these occur just once. Of the sample, 0.0085% to 0.012% is held by the ten largest clones. This clone was observed a few times. It lacks a known antigen. No quality values exist for individual bases; no much larger clone is one base distant.

This same sample was also taken into another study, of human thymus T cells. From the second report: In Finland, the donors were immunologically healthy infants who were having open corrective cardiac surgery for congenital heart defects. Thymus tissue was obtained as surgical resects removed during corrective cardiac surgery. Both the thymic and the peripheral blood repertoires appeared to show biased V and J gene segment usage. Highly overlapping thymic TCR repertoires among unrelated individuals were reported in the related research. The study used 7 to 9 infant thymus samples plus four related peripheral blood samples to characterize TCR alpha and beta repertoires. Donor ages ranging from roughly 6 to 250 days were recorded, and six or seven male and a couple of female infants were included in the cohort. Thymocytes were freed from the tissue by mechanical means and kept at -70 degrees C as pellets of about 9-30 million cells. A QIAsymphony instrument was used to extract genomic DNA from frozen cell pellets. The immunoSEQ multiplex PCR assay was used to amplify the TCRB and TCRAD loci from a standardized amount of quality-controlled genomic DNA. Amplicons spanned the V(D)J region at a length sufficient to cover the CDR3 and identify V and J genes. Through the commercial immunoSEQ service, the amplicons were sequenced on an Illumina platform. Corrections for primer bias and sequencing errors followed previously described methods, while TCRAD and TCRB definitions were based on the IMGT database. The repertoires were analysed using immunoSEQ Analyzer 3.0 and VDJTools for basic statistics, V/J segment usage, diversity estimates, rarefaction and pairwise overlap. Diversity was estimated with Chao1, ChaoE, Efron-Thisted, Shannon and inverse Simpson indices, and also on datasets down-sampled to the smallest sample. Repertoire overlap was determined by strict matching of CDR3 nucleotide sequence, V gene and J gene, and Jaccard-based multidimensional scaling clustering was applied. Thymus samples yielded on average around 810,000 unique TCRB clonotypes, compared with 75,000 to 85,000 from blood samples.

The receptor was isolated from a boy under three years old with a congenital heart defect. Donor details come from another sample of the same person, matched by shared clones. The chain was built from TRBV7-2 and TRBJ2-7; a tentative D call is TRBD1 (6 bases match). Sequenced material: thymocytes. DNA sequence: TGTGCCAGCAGCCCTACGGACAGATCGCCCAACGAGCAGTACTTC. This translates into CASSPTDRSPNEQYF. With the portions outside the CDR3 filled from the reference TRBV7-2 and TRBJ2-7 genes, the complete variable region becomes GAGVSQSPSNKVTEKGKDVELRCDPISGHTALYWYRQSLGQGLEFLIYFQGNSAPDKSGLPSDRFSAERTGGSVSTLTIQRTQQEDSAVYLCASSPTDRSPNEQYFGPGTRLTVT.